This TCR beta chain originates from a study of CD8+CD57+ T cells in acquired aplastic anemia. The TCR beta profiling, which covered VDJ combination and CDR3 sequence, was carried out using genomic DNA as the template. One entry per CDR3 protein, called by TCRdb with MiXCR from the reads. This sample yields about 200,000 distinct CDR3 sequences, of which roughly 33% are seen a single time; approximately 1.2% belongs to the top ten. V gave up 8 bases and J gave up 3 bases, with 22 bases separating them. The CDR3 contains 15 residues. The germline V gene has CDR1 SQVTM and CDR2 ANQGSEA. Material for sequencing was sorted CD4+, CD8+, or CD8+CD57+ T cells (not recorded which) from PBMCs. The receptor was isolated from a human donor in good health, serving as a control. The chain combines TRBV29-1 with TRBJ1-1; unclear D gene. Written as DNA, the CDR3 is TGCAGCATCGGTCTCGGGAAGGCAGTGTACACTGAAGCTTTCTTT. Its protein is CSIGLGKAVYTEAFF.